These 18 T cell receptor beta chains were all obtained from the same sample, sequenced in a study of T cell repertoires in cytomegalovirus infection. Their antigens remain unidentified. TCRdb re-called the reads with MiXCR, one entry per CDR3 protein. The sample includes approximately 310,000 distinct CDR3 sequences, around 25% of them seen just once. Sequenced here: cultured PBMCs, sampled from culture after CMV antigen stimulation. Every receptor here comes from a human donor in good health (CMV status not recorded). Some clones in this sample may be carry-over from other donors' samples.

In its sample, this clonotype was seen many times. V and J are TRBV12-3 or TRBV12-4 and TRBJ1-2; possible D gene TRBD1, 6 bases. The CDR3 loop spans 13 amino acids. The V end was cut by 1 base, the J end by 7 bases, with 10 bases between. This CDR3 reads CASSLVRGRGYTF. The DNA for the CDR3 is TGTGCCAGCAGTTTAGTCAGGGGACGTGGCTACACCTTC.

This clonotype was recorded many times. This chain connects TRBV12-3 or TRBV12-4 to TRBJ1-5; 7 bases are a match to TRBD1. Losses at the gene ends were 1 base for V and 9 bases for J; bases not matched to a gene: 6. This CDR3 contains 14 residues. The CDR3 loop is CASSLDRGVRPQHF. For the CDR3, the DNA is TGTGCCAGCAGTTTAGACAGGGGCGTTCGGCCCCAGCATTTT.

The V gene is TRBV27, the J gene TRBJ2-7; TRBD2 agrees at 7 bases. Germline CDR1 is MNHEY and CDR2 is SMNVEV (reference sequence). With 1 base clipped from V and 3 bases from J, the junction kept 3 bases outside the gene matches. The CDR3 consists of 14 residues. The CDR3 nucleotides read TGTGCCAGCAGTTTATTGGGAGGGGTCTACGAGCAGTACTTC. It translates to CASSLLGGVYEQYF.

This clonotype was counted many times. This chain connects TRBV4-3 to TRBJ1-2; the D is unclear. The CDR3 consists of 17 residues. Trimming took off 0 bases at V and 2 bases at J, with 16 bases between the two ends. Germline assignment: CDR1 LGHNA and CDR2 YSLEER. The CDR3 DNA sequence: TGCGCCAGCAGCCAAGATACGCGAAACGAAAAGAACTATGGCTACACCTTC. It encodes CASSQDTRNEKNYGYTF.

V usage is TRBV6-5 and J usage is TRBJ2-1, with 9 bases that match TRBD2. V dropped 0 bases and J dropped 6; count of bases not matched to a gene: 3. Germline assignment: CDR1 MNHEY and CDR2 SVGAGI. This CDR3 spans 15 amino acids. The CDR3 reads CASSYSAGGSNEQFF. For the CDR3, the DNA is TGTGCCAGCAGTTACTCGGCGGGAGGGTCCAATGAGCAGTTCTTC.

This clonotype has just a few counts. The chain employs TRBV7-8 and TRBJ2-1, with D possibly matching TRBD2 (5 bases). The V end was cut by 3 bases, the J end by 0 bases, with 12 bases between. Germline CDR1 reads SGHVS; CDR2 reads FQNEAQ. The CDR3 consists of 16 residues. The CDR3 DNA reads TGTGCCAGCAGCTTTGGACTGGAGAGCTCCTACAATGAGCAGTTCTTC. Translating it yields CASSFGLESSYNEQFF.

The chain couples TRBV11-3 to TRBJ1-5; 8 nucleotides align to TRBD1. This CDR3 is 14 amino acids long. Germline CDR1 and CDR2: SGHNT and YENEEA. CDR3 protein: CDTGGQGSNQPQHF. CDR3 in DNA: TGTGACACAGGGGGGCAGGGCAGCAATCAGCCCCAGCATTTT.

This sequence joins TRBV7-9 and TRBJ1-1; 8 bases agree with TRBD1. From germline, CDR1 is SEHNR and CDR2 FQNEAQ (reference sequence). V shed 5 bases, J shed 5 bases, and the junction held 16 bases outside the gene matches. The CDR3 length is 17 residues. CDR3 in amino acids: CASSVGTGPQGGTEAFF. DNA for the CDR3: TGTGCCAGCAGCGTCGGGACAGGCCCTCAGGGGGGTACTGAAGCTTTCTTT.

The gene calls are TRBV30 and TRBJ1-4; 8 positions match TRBD1. The CDR3 sequence is 14 residues long. Germline V CDR1 and CDR2: GTSNPN, SVGIG (reference sequence). V shed 2 bases, J shed 7 bases, and the junction held 6 bases outside the gene matches. CDR3 sequence: CAWSLRQGTEKLFF. DNA of the CDR3: TGTGCCTGGAGTCTGCGACAGGGGACTGAAAAACTGTTTTTT.

The CDR3 DNA is TGCGCCAGCAGCCAAGATGGACTAGCGGGCGAGCAGTACGTC. Its translation: CASSQDGLAGEQYV. The chain has TRBV4-1 and TRBJ2-7; 11 bases map to TRBD2. CDR1 is MGHRA, CDR2 YSYEKL, per germline. Losses at the gene ends were 0 bases for V and 6 bases for J; bases not matched to a gene: 1. This CDR3 has 14 amino acids.

This clonotype was recorded a few times. The chain is built from TRBV11-2 and TRBJ1-1; possible D gene TRBD1, 5 bases. The V gene's germline CDR1 is SGHAT and CDR2 FQNNGV. Trimming shortened V by 7 bases and J by 4 bases, and 16 bases separated the two germline ends. This CDR3 comprises 14 residues. The CDR3 DNA reads TGTGCCAGCATAAGGGGCCCTGGGATCACTGAAGCTTTCTTT. Residues: CASIRGPGITEAFF.

This chain joins TRBV2 and TRBJ2-1, with 11 positions matching TRBD2. The CDR3 contains 18 residues. The trim removed 1 base at V and 2 bases at J, leaving 7 bases unmatched. Germline V CDR1 and CDR2: SNHLY, FYNNEI. The DNA for the CDR3 is TGTGCCAGCAGTGAAGGACTAGCGGGACGATCCCCCTACAATGAGCAGTTCTTC. As protein: CASSEGLAGRSPYNEQFF.

The genes are TRBV28 and TRBJ2-7, with 7 bases lining up with TRBD2. The CDR3 extends over 14 amino acids. The V segment lost 5 bases and the J segment 1 base; nucleotides outside the gene matches: 5. In germline, CDR1 is MDHEN, CDR2 SYDVKM. The CDR3 sequence is CASSAASGSYEQYF. Here the CDR3 DNA reads TGTGCCAGCAGTGCGGCTAGCGGTTCCTACGAGCAGTACTTC.

The chain is built from TRBV27 and TRBJ2-7, with D hard to call. V shed 6 bases and J shed 4 bases, with 13 bases lying between them. There are 13 residues in the CDR3. CDR1 and CDR2 (germline): MNHEY, SMNVEV (reference sequence). CDR3 sequence: CASRSLEEYEQYV. Here the CDR3 DNA reads TGTGCCAGCAGGAGTTTAGAAGAGTACGAGCAGTACGTC.

This clonotype has just a few counts. Here the CDR3 DNA reads TGTGCCAGCAGCTTAGACGGATCCTACGAGCAGTACTTC. Encoded protein: CASSLDGSYEQYF. The genes are TRBV7-2 and TRBJ2-7, with unresolved D. V dropped 1 base and J dropped 1 base, with 5 bases sitting between them. The CDR3 sequence is 13 residues long. Germline CDR1 and CDR2: SGHTA and FQGNSA.

The gene calls are TRBV28 and TRBJ1-3; D uncertain. The CDR3 extends over 12 amino acids. Germline V lookup: CDR1 MDHEN, CDR2 SYDVKM. The ends were cut back, 6 bases at V and 3 bases at J, with 6 bases in the middle. As DNA, the CDR3 is TGTGCCAGCAGCTTCATTGGAAACACCATATATTTT. This gives the protein CASSFIGNTIYF.

The chain has TRBV5-1 and TRBJ2-5; perhaps D is TRBD1 or TRBD2 (6 bases each). The CDR3 spans 15 residues. V was pared by 0 bases and J by 5 bases, with 14 bases between. Per germline, CDR1 SGHRS and CDR2 YFSETQ. The CDR3 DNA sequence: TGCGCCAGCAGCTTGGTGCCGGGAGACAGGGAGACCCAGTACTTC. Amino acid sequence: CASSLVPGDRETQYF.

This clonotype was found a few times. This chain joins TRBV14 and TRBJ2-1, with D maybe TRBD2 (6 bases). Trimming removed 1 base at V and 4 bases at J, with 11 bases between. The length of the CDR3 is 15 residues. Germline-derived CDR1 and CDR2 are SGHDN and FVKESK. As DNA, the CDR3 is TGTGCCAGCAGCCAAGTTGCGGGGTCTTACAATGAGCAGTTCTTC. This gives the protein CASSQVAGSYNEQFF.